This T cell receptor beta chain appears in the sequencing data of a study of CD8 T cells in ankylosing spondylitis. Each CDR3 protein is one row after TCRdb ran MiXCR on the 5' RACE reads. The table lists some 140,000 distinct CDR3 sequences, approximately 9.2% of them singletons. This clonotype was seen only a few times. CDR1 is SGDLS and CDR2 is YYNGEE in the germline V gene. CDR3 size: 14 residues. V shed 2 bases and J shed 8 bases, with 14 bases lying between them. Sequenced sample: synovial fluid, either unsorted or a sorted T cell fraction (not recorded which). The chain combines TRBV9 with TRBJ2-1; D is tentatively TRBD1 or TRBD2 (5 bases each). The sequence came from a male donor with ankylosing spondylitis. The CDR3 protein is CASSVDTMRDEQFF. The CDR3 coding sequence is TGTGCCAGCAGCGTGGACACGATGAGGGATGAGCAGTTCTTC.